This TCR beta chain was sequenced in a study of shared clonotypes between healthy human individuals (dated by TCRdb to 2018 to 2021). For context, the study as a whole: A few men and two women, aged 18 to 49 years, made up the cohort. For each donor, three plates each were used for CD4 naive and CD4 memory, two plates were used for CD8 naive, and one plate was used for CD8 memory. To estimate repertoire size and how much clonotype sharing occurs between individuals, the study deeply sequenced the blood TCR repertoires of roughly 5 healthy adults. Different laboratories and diverse techniques were used to prepare libraries and sequence TCR repertoires, to increase sequencing depth and limit assay-specific biases. Per donor, leukapheresis produced somewhere between about 0.94 and 9.5 billion PBMCs.

Using the deep immunoSEQ assay, TCR CDR3 regions were amplified from genomic DNA by multiplex PCR. Extracted genomic DNA from each cell subset was distributed evenly across all wells of several immunoSEQ 96-well plates, and each plate was treated as a replicate. Each replicate PCR for sorted subsets received around 210 ng genomic DNA, equal to about 30,000 T cell genomes. Purified libraries were measured with a Qubit 3.0 fluorometer, size-checked on a Bioanalyzer 2100, and measured again with the KAPA Library Quantification kit. Every immunoSEQ 96-well plate was sequenced on a dedicated single-read 150-cycle Illumina NextSeq 550 flow cell. For the original study's pipeline: Because only junctional sequences without quality scores were contained in the immunoSEQ output, filtering matching that applied to full-length reads could not be performed. To assign V/J genes and CDR3, sequences were annotated against IMGT germline references using PyIR, a Python wrapper for IgBLAST v1.9. Any read was removed if the V/J assignment was weak (E-value above 1e-6), the CDR3 was missing, or the read contained stop codons, out-of-frame junctions, or ambiguous translated residues. V3J clonotypes were defined by identical inferred V gene, J gene, and CDR3 amino acid sequence. Percentage overlap between repertoires was computed as shared unique clonotypes divided by the size of the smaller repertoire. Three approaches were used to assess repertoire richness: RTK rarefaction, the Chao1 estimator, and Recon v2.1 estimates of unobserved clonotypes. Generation probabilities for all TCRbeta clonotypes obtained by the gDNA method from a handful of donors were computed using OLGA. TCRdb mirrors the immuneACCESS table, restricted to in-frame sequences. Some clones are absent from its copies; in checked studies, under half trace to an unresolved V gene, and the reason for the others is unknown. The V and J calls and clone size come from that table; D and trimming were worked out from the DNA. A total of some 1,100,000 clones appear in this sample, about four fifths of them only once. The ten top clones hold 0.5% to 0.6% of the sample.

The donors were healthy, HIV-negative adults who had no recently reported acute infections or vaccinations. Every donor was a Caucasian adult living in Nashville, Tennessee, USA. CD4+ T cells were enriched through magnetic negative selection, after which naive cells were positively selected on CD45RA and the remaining negative fraction served as the memory subset. After blood collection by leukapheresis, PBMCs were isolated using Ficoll-Histopaque density gradient centrifugation and then cryopreserved in the vapor phase of liquid nitrogen. Purity and quantity of every magnetically sorted T cell population were checked by analytical flow cytometry. Each sorted fraction had its genomic DNA isolated and then quantified by UV absorbance on a Nanodrop 2000c. A note on this clone: What this receptor recognizes is not known. No much larger clone exists at a distance of one base, and base qualities are not known.

Spanning cysteine to phenylalanine, the CDR3 consists of 16 amino acids. The sequence is cut down to CDR3 DNA, 48 bases in frame from base 1. V is shortened by 6 bases, J by 8 bases, and the region joining them spans 24 bases. CDR1 and CDR2 are read off the germline V gene (reference sequence) as SGHNT and YYREEE. Overall results and qualifications from the work: The small number of donors limited the genetic and exposure-history diversity represented. Even with the large sequencing depth, rarefaction of the sorted-subset datasets indicated that sequencing was incomplete. Clonotypes shared by all four sorted-subset donors showed higher generation probabilities than non-shared clonotypes. Across a few donors, approximately 5% of naive CD4, roughly 3.4% of naive CD8, under 2.5% of memory CD4, and over 0.35% of memory CD8 clonotypes were shared. Sampling was limited to blood, and TCR repertoires in tissue likely differ from TCR repertoires in blood. Pairwise subsampling led to the expectation that sequencing depth would affect the degree of clonotype sharing among donors. Estimated clonotype richness was generally larger for naive than for memory subsets.

The V gene is TRBV5-4 and the J gene is TRBJ2-1, and TRBD2 may be the D gene, going by 6 matching bases. This receptor was taken from a man aged 18 to 30 in good health. Some clones in this sample may be carry-over from other donors' samples. What was sequenced was memory CD4+ T cells from PBMCs. The cell subset or site tag for this specimen amounts to: CD45RA-negative fraction. The bases are TGTGCCAGCACCCAAGGAGGGGCGCAACAATTCTATGAGCAGTTCTTC. This translates into CASTQGGAQQFYEQFF.